This T cell receptor beta chain came from a study of blood T cell repertoires in COVID-19. Study-level background: Donors in the United States, Italy and Spain gave samples during acute or convalescent COVID-19.

In the study's own analysis: Reference gene primer amplification gave estimated nucleated cell counts. Repertoires were generated with immunoSEQ multiplex PCR, while TCRdb's copy carries only in-frame clones and drops some. The D gene and trimming were derived from the DNA, and the V and J assignments and clone size from that table. In the table there are around 18,000 clones, 80% of which are singletons. Germline CDR1 is SEHNR and CDR2 is FQNEAQ (reference sequence). The CDR3 length is 16 residues. The J segment lost 3 bases and the V segment lost 0 bases, leaving 8 bases of the junction unmatched. Sequenced sample: peripheral blood. The V gene is TRBV7-9, the J gene TRBJ2-7, with 7 bases aligning to TRBD1. The source is a man older than 75 with acute or convalescent COVID-19. The CDR3 sequence: CASSLARTGRIYEQYF. The CDR3 coding sequence is TGTGCCAGCAGCTTAGCGCGGACAGGTCGGATCTACGAGCAGTACTTC.